What follows is one T cell receptor (beta chain) and its context. Other DNA sequences of this sample code for an identical CDR3. After removal of 1 base from V and 3 bases from J, the junction contained 3 bases not matched to a gene. The CDR3 is 15 residues long. Germline V lookup: CDR1 KGHSH, CDR2 LQKENI. These data come from a study of STAT5B mutations in CD4+ large granular lymphocyte leukemia. Produced via immunoSEQ multiplex PCR; TCRdb's table is partial and in-frame only. The sample lists about 37,000 clones; 68% were seen once. The TCR originated in a human donor in good health. The sequencing input was CD4+ T cells from blood buffy coats. V and J are TRBV18 and TRBJ2-3; TRBD2 matches 8 bases. CDR3 loop: CASSPLSGGTDTQYF. CDR3 nucleotides: TGTGCCAGCTCACCACTCTCGGGGGGGACAGATACGCAGTATTTT.